These T cell receptor beta chains were read from a single sample in a study of blood T cell repertoires in COVID-19. Produced via immunoSEQ multiplex PCR; TCRdb's table is partial and in-frame only. The sample contains around 130,000 clones, roughly three quarters of which appear only once. Sequencing input: peripheral blood. The receptors shown here come from a man at least 80 years old with acute or convalescent COVID-19. Each CDR3 is given with its conserved first and last residue.

v_gene	j_gene	CDR3aa
TRBV19	TRBJ2-7	CASRSTGGEQYF
TRBV9	TRBJ2-3	CASSVEGDVYTDTQYF
TRBV7-7	TRBJ1-3	CASSLGISGNTIYF
TRBV5-4	TRBJ2-2	CASSPGGRANTGELFF
TRBV9	TRBJ2-7	CASSPGGLNSYEQYF
TRBV30	TRBJ1-2	CAWSRDRGRDYGYTF
TRBV6-1	TRBJ1-5	CASSENYSNQPQHF
TRBV27	TRBJ1-2	CASSTQQGVGGYTF
TRBV29-1	TRBJ2-3	CSPEWRGNLTDTQYF
TRBV27	TRBJ1-4	CASSFSGVGEKLFF
TRBV7-2	TRBJ2-5	CASSPGTGGGTQYF
TRBV5-1	TRBJ1-1	CASSLEEDTEAFF
TRBV4-2	TRBJ1-2	CASSQAMGQRYGYTF
TRBV28	TRBJ1-3	CASSQSRGLSSGNTIYF
TRBV7-9	TRBJ2-1	CASSLWTSGLNEQFF
TRBV6-4	TRBJ2-2	CASSDLGGARTGELFF
TRBV12-3/TRBV12-4	TRBJ2-7	CASSLHNPYEQYF
TRBV3-1/TRBV3-2	TRBJ1-4	CASSRGEGGEKLFF
TRBV7-8	TRBJ1-3	CASSQGGNGNTIYF
TRBV10-3	TRBJ1-5	CAISDRVGQPQHF
TRBV19	TRBJ1-2	CASSRTGNFYGYTF
TRBV5-1	TRBJ1-1	CASVPPGQGSEAFF
TRBV27	TRBJ2-5	CASSFAGANQETQYF
TRBV3-1/TRBV3-2	TRBJ1-6	CASSQSDSYSPLHF
TRBV5-4	TRBJ2-5	CASSFKETQYF
TRBV5-5	TRBJ2-7	CASSLEGSGSYEQYF
TRBV29-1	TRBJ2-5	CSVDGTALKETQYF
TRBV4-1	TRBJ2-3	CASSQDRPGGTDTQYF
TRBV6-5	TRBJ1-6	CASSYSIQGDSPLHF
TRBV6-1	TRBJ1-1	CASSDLRGWSEAFF
TRBV12-5	TRBJ1-5	CASGLGDSGNQPQHF
TRBV5-6	TRBJ1-3	CASSWGPTGSSGNTIYF
TRBV5-1	TRBJ2-5	CASSPGTGNQETQYF
TRBV2	TRBJ1-6	CASSEGQLNSPLHF
TRBV18	TRBJ1-3	CASSPSSGNTIYF
TRBV18	TRBJ1-5	CASSVFRNQPQHF
TRBV5-4	TRBJ1-1	CASSSRGSDTEAFF
TRBV24-1	TRBJ1-2	CATSQGVDYGYTF
TRBV12-2	TRBJ1-4	CASRLGGPRQGASSNEKLFF
TRBV19	TRBJ1-6	CASRTSSYNSPLHF
TRBV24-1	TRBJ2-2	CATSDPGTANTGELFF
TRBV3-1/TRBV3-2	TRBJ2-1	CASSLTKSGVGNEQFF
TRBV28	TRBJ2-6	CASSAGGPLSGANVLTF
TRBV7-2	TRBJ2-7	CASSPRGAGWSYEQYF
TRBV18	TRBJ2-6	CASSPFIPRQSSGANVLTF
TRBV2	TRBJ2-5	CASNRGEQETQYF
TRBV5-1	TRBJ1-3	CASSVAGTDFGNTIYF
TRBV10-3	TRBJ1-5	CAISEQGHGNQPQHF
TRBV7-8	TRBJ2-3	CASSLARLAGAPLTDTQYF
TRBV5-1	TRBJ1-2	CASSLGQGSGYTF
TRBV6-1	TRBJ2-4	CASSESGGGANIQYF
TRBV9	TRBJ2-7	CASSGDRDYEQYF
TRBV5-1	TRBJ2-3	CASSFNGDDTQYF
TRBV29-1	TRBJ2-5	CSVNRDQETQYF
TRBV30	TRBJ2-7	CAWRLAGGPHEQYF
TRBV21-1	TRBJ2-5	CASIQDIRETQYF